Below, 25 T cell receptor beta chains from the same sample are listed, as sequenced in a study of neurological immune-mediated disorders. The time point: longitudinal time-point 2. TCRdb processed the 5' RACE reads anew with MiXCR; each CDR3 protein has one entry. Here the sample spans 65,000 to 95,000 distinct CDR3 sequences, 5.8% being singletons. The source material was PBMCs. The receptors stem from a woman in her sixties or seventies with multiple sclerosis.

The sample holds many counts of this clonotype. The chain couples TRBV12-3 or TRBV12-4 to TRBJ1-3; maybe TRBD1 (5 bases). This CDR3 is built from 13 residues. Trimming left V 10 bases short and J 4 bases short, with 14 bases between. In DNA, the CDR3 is TGTGCCACCATTCGTGGGGGGGGAAACACCATATATTTT. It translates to CATIRGGGNTIYF.

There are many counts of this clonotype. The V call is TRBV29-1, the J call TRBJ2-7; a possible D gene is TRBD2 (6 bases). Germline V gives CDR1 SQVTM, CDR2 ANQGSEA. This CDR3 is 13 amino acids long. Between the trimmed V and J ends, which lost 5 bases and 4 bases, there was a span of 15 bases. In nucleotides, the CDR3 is TGCAGCGTTTCGTTAGCGGTTAAGTACGAGCAGTACTTC. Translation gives CSVSLAVKYEQYF.

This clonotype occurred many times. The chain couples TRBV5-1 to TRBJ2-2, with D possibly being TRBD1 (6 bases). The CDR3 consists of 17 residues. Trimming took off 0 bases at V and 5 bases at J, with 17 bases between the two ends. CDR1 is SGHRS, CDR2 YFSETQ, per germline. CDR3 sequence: CASSLETLARGTGELFF. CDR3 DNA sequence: TGCGCCAGCAGCTTGGAGACGCTAGCCAGGGGAACCGGGGAGCTGTTTTTT.

This chain's CDR3 is CASSYGGTLDTEAFF. As DNA, the CDR3 is TGTGCCAGCAGTTATGGGGGGACATTGGACACTGAAGCTTTCTTT. This chain links TRBV6-2 or TRBV6-3 with TRBJ1-1, with D perhaps TRBD1 (6 bases). The ends were cut back, 3 bases at V and 3 bases at J, with 14 bases in the middle. Germline-derived CDR1 and CDR2 are MNHEY and SVGEGT. This CDR3 contains 15 residues.

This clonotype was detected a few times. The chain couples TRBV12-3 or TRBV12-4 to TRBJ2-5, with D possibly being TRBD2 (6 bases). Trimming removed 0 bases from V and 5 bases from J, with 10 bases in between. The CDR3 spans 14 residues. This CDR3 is CASSLAGGPETQYF. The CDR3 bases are TGTGCCAGCAGTTTAGCTGGAGGGCCGGAGACCCAGTACTTC.

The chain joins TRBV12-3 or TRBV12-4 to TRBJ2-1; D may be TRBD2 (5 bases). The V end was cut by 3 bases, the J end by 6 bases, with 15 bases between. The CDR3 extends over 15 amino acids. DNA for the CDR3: TGTGCCAGCAGTTTTAGGATTACAGAGGGCAATGAGCAGTTCTTC. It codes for CASSFRITEGNEQFF.

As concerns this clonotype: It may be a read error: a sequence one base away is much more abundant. This CDR3 is CASSLGGRNTGELLF. Written as DNA, the CDR3 is TGCGCCAGCAGCTTGGGGGGCAGAAACACCGGGGAGCTGCTTTTT. This rearrangement joins TRBV5-1 to TRBJ2-2; D tentatively fits TRBD1 or TRBD2 (5 bases each). The CDR3 runs to 15 residues. CDR1 and CDR2 from the germline V gene are SGHRS and YFSETQ.

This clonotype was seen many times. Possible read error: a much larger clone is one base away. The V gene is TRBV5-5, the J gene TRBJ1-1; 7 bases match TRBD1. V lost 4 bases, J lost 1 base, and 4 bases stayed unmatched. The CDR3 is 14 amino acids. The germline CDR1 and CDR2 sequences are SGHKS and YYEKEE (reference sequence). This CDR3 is CASSPGQWNTEAFF. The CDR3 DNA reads TGTGCCAGCAGCCCGGGACAGTGGAACACTGAAGCTTTCTTT.

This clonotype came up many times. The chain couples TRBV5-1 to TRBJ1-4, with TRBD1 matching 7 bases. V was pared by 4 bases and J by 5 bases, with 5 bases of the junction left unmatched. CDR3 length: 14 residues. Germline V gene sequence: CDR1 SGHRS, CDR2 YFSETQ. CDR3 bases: TGCGCCAGCAGCCCGGACAGGAGAAATGAAAAACTGTTTTTT. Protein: CASSPDRRNEKLFF.

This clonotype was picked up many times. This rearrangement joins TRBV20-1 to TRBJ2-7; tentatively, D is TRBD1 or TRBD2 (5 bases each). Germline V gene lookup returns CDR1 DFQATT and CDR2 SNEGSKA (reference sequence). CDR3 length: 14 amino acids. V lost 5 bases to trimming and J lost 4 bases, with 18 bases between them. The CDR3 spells CSALGDPGRYEQYF. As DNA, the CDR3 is TGCAGTGCTCTGGGCGATCCGGGGCGGTACGAGCAGTACTTC.

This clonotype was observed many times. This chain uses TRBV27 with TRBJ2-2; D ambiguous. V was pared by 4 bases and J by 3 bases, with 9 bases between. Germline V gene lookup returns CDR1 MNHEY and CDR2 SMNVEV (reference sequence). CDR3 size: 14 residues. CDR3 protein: CASSSSKYTGELFF. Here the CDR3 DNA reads TGTGCCAGCAGTTCCTCTAAATACACCGGGGAGCTGTTTTTT.

The CDR3 sequence: CASSQNRFGSAQYF. For the CDR3, the DNA is TGTGCCAGCAGTCAAAACAGGTTCGGGTCGGCCCAGTACTTC. The V call is TRBV28, the J call TRBJ2-5; weak D call: TRBD1 (5 bases). CDR1 MDHEN and CDR2 SYDVKM come from the germline V gene. Trimming removed 5 bases at V and 9 bases at J, with 19 bases between. CDR3 size: 14 residues.

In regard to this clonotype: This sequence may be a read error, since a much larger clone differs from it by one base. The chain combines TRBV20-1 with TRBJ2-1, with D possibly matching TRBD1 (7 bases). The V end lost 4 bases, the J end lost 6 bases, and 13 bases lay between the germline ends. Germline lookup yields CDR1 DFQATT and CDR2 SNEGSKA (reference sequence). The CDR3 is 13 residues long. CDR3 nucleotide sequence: TGCAGTGCTAATAGCAGGGGGGCCAATGAGCAGTTCTTC. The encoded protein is CSANSRGANEQFF.

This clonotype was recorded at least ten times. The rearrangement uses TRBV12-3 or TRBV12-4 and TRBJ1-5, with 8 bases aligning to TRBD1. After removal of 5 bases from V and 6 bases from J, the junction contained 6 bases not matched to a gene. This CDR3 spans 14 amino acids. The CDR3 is CASSRQGLGQPQHF. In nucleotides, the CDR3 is TGTGCCAGCAGTAGACAGGGGCTGGGTCAGCCCCAGCATTTT.

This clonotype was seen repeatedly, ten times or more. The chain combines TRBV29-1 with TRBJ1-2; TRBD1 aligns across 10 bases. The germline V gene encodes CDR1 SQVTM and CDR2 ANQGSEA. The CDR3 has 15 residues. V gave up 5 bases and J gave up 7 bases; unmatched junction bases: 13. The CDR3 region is CSVRGETGGRGGYTF. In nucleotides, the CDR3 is TGCAGCGTTCGAGGCGAGACAGGGGGCCGGGGTGGCTACACCTTC.

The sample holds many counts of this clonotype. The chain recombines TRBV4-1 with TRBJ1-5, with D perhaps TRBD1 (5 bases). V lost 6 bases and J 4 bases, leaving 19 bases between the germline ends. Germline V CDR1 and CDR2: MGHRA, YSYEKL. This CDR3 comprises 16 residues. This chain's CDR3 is CASSPYGTDRNQPQHF. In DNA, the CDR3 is TGCGCCAGCAGTCCCTACGGGACGGATAGAAATCAGCCCCAGCATTTT.

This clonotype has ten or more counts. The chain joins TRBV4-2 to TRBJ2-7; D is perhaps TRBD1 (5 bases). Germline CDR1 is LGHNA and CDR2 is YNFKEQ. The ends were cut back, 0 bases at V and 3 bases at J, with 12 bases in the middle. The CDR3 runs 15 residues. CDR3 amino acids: CASSQDSDTFYEQYF. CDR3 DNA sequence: TGTGCCAGCAGCCAAGATTCGGACACCTTCTACGAGCAGTACTTC.

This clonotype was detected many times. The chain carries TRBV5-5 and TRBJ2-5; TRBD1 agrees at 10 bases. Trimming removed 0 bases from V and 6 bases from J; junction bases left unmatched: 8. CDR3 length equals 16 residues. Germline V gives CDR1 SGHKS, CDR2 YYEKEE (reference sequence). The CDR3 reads CASSLGYGQGVKTQYF. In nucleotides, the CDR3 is TGTGCCAGCAGCTTGGGCTACGGACAGGGGGTAAAGACCCAGTACTTC.

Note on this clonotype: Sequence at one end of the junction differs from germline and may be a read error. CDR3 residues: CASGLEGLATNERFF. CDR3 nucleotides: TGCGCCAGCGGCTTGGAGGGACTAGCGACCAATGAGCGGTTCTTC. The V call is TRBV5-1, the J call TRBJ2-1; 10 nucleotides agree with TRBD2. The germline V gene encodes CDR1 SGHRS and CDR2 YFSETQ. The CDR3 sequence is 15 residues long.

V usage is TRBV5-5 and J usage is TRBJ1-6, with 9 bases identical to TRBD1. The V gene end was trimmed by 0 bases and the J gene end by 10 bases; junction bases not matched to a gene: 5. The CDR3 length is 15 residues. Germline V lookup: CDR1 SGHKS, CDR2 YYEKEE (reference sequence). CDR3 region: CASSLDRDRVSPLHF. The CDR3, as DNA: TGTGCCAGCAGCTTGGACCGGGACAGGGTATCACCCCTCCACTTT. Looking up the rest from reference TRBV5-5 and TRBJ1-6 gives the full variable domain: DAGVTQSPTHLIKTRGQQVTLRCSPISGHKSVSWYQQVLGQGPQFIFQYYEKEERGRGNFPDRFSARQFPNYSSELNVNALLLGDSALYLCASSLDRDRVSPLHFGNGTRLTVT.

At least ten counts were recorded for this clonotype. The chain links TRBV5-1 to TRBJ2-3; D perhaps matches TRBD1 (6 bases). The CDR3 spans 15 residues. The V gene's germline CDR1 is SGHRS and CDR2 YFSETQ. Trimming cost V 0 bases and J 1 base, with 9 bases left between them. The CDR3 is CASSLAGVGTDTQYF. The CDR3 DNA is TGCGCCAGCAGCTTGGCAGGGGTCGGCACAGATACGCAGTATTTT.

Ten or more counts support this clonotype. CDR3 nucleotides: TGTGCCAGCAGCCTCACGGGACCCTACAATGAGCAGTTCTTC. It codes for CASSLTGPYNEQFF. J is TRBJ2-1 and V is TRBV3-1; D assignment may be TRBD1 or TRBD2 (5 bases each). This CDR3 is 14 amino acids long. V lost 4 bases, J lost 2 bases, and 9 bases lay in between. Germline V gene sequence: CDR1 LGHDT, CDR2 YNNKEL (reference sequence).

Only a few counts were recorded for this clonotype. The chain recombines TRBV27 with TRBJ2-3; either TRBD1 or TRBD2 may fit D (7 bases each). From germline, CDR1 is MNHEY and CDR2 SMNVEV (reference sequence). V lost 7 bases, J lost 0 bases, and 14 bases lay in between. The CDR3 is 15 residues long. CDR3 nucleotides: TGTGCCAGCACTCAGGGGGGGATTAGCACAGATACGCAGTATTTT. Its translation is CASTQGGISTDTQYF.

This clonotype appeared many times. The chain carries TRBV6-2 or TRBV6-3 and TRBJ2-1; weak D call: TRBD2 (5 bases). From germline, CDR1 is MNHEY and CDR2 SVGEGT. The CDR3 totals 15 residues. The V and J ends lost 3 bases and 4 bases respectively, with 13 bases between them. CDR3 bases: TGTGCCAGCAGTTATTTAAGCGGCCCATACAATGAGCAGTTCTTC. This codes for CASSYLSGPYNEQFF.

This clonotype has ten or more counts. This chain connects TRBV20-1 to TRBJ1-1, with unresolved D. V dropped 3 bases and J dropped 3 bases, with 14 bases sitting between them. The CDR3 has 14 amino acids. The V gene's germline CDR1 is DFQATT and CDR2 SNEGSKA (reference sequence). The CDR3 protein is CSARRAGPYTEAFF. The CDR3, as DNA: TGCAGTGCTAGGCGGGCAGGACCTTACACTGAAGCTTTCTTT.